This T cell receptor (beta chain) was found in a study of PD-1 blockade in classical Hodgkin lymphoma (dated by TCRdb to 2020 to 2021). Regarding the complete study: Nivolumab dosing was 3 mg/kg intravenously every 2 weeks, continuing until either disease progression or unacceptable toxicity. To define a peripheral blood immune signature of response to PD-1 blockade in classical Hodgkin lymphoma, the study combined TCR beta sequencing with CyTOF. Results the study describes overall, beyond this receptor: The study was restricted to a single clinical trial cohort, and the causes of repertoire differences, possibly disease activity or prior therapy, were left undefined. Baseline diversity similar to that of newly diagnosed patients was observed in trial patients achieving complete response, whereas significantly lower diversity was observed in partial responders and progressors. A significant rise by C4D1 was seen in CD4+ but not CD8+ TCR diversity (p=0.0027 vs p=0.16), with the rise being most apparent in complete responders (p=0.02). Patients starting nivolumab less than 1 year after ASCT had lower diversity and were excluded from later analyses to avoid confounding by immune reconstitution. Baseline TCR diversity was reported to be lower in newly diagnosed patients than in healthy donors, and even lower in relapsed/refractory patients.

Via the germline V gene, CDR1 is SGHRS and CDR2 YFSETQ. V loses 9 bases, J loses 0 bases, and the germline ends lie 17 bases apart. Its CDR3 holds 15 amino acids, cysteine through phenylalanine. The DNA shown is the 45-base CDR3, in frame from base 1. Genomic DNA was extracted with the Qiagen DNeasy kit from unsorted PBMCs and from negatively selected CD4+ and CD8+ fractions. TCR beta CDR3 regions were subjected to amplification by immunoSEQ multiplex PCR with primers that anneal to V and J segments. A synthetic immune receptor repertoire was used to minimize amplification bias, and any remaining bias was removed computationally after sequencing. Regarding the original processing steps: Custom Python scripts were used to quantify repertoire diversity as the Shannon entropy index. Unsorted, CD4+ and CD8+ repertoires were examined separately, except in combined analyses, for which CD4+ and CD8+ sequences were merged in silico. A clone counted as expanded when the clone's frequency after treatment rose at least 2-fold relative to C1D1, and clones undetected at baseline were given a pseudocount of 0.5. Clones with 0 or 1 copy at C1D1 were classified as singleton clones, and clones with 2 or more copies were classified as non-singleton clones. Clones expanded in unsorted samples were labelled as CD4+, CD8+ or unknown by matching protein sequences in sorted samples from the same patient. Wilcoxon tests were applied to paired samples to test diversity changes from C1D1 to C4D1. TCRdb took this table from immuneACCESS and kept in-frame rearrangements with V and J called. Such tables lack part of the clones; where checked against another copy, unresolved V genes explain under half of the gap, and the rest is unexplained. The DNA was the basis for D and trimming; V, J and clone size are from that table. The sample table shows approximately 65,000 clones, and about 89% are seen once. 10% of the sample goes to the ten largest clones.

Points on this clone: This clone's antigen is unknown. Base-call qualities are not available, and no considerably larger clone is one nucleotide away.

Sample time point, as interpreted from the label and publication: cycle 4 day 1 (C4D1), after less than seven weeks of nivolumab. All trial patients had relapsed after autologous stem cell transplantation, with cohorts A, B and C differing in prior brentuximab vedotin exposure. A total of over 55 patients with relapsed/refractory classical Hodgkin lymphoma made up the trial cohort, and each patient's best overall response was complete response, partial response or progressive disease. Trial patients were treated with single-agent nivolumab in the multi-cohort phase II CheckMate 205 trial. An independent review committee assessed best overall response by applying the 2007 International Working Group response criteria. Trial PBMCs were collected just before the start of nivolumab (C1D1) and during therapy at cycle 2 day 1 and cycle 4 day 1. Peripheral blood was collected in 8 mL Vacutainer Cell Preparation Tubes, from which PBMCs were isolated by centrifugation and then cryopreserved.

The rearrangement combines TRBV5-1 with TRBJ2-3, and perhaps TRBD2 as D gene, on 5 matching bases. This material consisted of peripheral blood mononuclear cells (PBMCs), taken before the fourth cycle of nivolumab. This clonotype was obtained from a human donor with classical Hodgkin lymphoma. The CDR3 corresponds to CATNPGSGSTDTQYF. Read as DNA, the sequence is TGCGCCACCAACCCGGGAAGCGGAAGCACAGATACGCAGTATTTT.